What follows describes a single T cell receptor (beta chain). These data originate in a study of blood T cell repertoires in COVID-19. Study summary: The United States, Italy and Spain were the sources of the acute and convalescent COVID-19 samples.

V shed 6 bases and J 0 bases; nucleotides not matched to a gene: 6. The CDR3 spans 15 residues. The germline CDR1 and CDR2 sequences are PRHDT and FYEKMQ (reference sequence). Original analysis: Reference gene primer amplification in the assay estimated nucleated cell counts. Produced via immunoSEQ multiplex PCR; TCRdb's table is partial and in-frame only. V and J calls and clone size are given by that table; D and trimming were obtained from the DNA. In the table there are 310,000 or so clones, over 75% of which are singletons. Participants' own reports of clinical history determined their cohort assignment. Among Cohort 3 donors, those recovered had two negative PCRs, clearance, or symptom resolution.

The receptor's source is a woman younger than 35 who had recovered from COVID-19. The V and J genes are TRBV13 and TRBJ2-7; TRBD1 agrees at 9 bases. The sequencing input was PBMCs or T cells enriched from blood (not recorded which). The CDR3 bases are TGTGCCAGCAGATTACAGGGGGCCCACTCCTACGAGCAGTACTTC. Protein sequence: CASRLQGAHSYEQYF.